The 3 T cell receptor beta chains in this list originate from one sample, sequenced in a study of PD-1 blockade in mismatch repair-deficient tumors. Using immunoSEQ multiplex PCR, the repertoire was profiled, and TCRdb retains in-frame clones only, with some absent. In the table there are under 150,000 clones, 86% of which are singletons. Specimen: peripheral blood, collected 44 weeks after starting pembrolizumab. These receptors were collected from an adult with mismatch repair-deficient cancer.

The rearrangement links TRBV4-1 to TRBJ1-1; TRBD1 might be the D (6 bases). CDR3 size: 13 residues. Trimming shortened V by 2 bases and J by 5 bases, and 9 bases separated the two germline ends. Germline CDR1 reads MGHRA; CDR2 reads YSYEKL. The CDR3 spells CASSQLGGTEAFF. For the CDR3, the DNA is TGCGCCAGCAGCCAATTAGGGGGGACTGAAGCTTTCTTT.

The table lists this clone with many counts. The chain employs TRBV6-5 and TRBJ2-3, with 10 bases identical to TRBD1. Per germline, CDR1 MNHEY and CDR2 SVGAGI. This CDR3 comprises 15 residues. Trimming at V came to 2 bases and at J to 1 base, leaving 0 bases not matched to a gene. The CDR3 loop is CASSYGTGGTDTQYF. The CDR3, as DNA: TGTGCCAGCAGTTACGGGACAGGGGGCACAGATACGCAGTATTTT.

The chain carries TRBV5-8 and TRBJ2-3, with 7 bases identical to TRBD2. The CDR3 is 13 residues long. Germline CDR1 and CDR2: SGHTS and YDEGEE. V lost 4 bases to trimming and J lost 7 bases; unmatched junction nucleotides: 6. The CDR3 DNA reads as TGTGCCAGCAGCGACGGGACTACCAATACGCAGTATTTT. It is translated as CASSDGTTNTQYF.